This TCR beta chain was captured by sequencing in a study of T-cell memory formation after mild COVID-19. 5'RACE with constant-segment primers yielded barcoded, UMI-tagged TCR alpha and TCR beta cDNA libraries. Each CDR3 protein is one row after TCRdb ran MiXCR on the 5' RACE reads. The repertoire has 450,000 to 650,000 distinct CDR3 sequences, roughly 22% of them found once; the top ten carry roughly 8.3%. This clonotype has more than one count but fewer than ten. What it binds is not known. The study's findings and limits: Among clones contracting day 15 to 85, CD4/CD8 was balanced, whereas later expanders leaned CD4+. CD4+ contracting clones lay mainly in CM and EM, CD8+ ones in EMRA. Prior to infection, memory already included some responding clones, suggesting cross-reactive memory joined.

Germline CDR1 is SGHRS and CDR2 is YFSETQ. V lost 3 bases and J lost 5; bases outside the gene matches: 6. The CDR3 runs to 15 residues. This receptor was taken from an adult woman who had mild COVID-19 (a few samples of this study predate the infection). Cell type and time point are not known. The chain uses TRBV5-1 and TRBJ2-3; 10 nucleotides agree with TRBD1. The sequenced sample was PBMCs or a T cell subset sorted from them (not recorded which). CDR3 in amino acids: CASSSQRTGGDTQYF. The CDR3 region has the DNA TGCGCCAGCAGCTCCCAAAGGACAGGGGGAGATACGCAGTATTTT.